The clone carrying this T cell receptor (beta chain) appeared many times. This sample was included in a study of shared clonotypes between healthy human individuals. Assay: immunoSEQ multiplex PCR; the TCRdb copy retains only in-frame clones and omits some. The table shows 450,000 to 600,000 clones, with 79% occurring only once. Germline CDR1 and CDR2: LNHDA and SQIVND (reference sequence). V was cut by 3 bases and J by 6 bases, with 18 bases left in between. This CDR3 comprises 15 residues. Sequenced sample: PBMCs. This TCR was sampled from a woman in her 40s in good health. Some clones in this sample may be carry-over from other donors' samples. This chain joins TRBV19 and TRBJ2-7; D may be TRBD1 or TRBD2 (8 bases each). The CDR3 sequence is CASSMQGAGGREQYF. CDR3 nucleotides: TGTGCCAGTAGTATGCAGGGGGCGGGAGGCCGCGAGCAGTACTTC.